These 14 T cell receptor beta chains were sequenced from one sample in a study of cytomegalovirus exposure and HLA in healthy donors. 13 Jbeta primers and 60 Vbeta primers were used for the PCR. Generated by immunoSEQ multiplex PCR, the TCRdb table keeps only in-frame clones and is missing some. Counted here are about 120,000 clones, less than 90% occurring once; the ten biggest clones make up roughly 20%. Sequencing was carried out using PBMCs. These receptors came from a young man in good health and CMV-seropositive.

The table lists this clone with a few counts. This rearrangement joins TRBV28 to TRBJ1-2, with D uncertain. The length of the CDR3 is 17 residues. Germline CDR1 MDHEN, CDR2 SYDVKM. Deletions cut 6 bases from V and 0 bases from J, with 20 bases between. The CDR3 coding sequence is TGTGCCAGCAGCGTCGGGGTGAACGGCCTTTCTAACTATGGCTACACCTTC. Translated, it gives CASSVGVNGLSNYGYTF.

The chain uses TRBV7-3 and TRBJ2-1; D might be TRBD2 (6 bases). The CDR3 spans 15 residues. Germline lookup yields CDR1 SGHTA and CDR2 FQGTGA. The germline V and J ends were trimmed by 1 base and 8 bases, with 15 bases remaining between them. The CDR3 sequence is CASSLRGDSRDEQFF. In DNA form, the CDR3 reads TGTGCCAGCAGCTTAAGGGGGGACTCCAGGGATGAGCAGTTCTTC. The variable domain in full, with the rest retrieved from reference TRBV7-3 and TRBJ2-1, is GAGVSQTPSNKVTEKGKYVELRCDPISGHTALYWYRQSLGQGPEFLIYFQGTGAADDSGLPNDRFFAVRPEGSVSTLKIQRTERGDSAVYLCASSLRGDSRDEQFFGPGTRLTVL.

CDR3 sequence reads: CASRGQGNTDTQYF. The CDR3 DNA reads TGCGCCAGCCGAGGACAGGGTAACACAGATACGCAGTATTTT. The rearrangement joins TRBV10-2 to TRBJ2-3, with 8 nucleotides matching TRBD1. Germline CDR1 WSHSY, CDR2 SAAADI. The length of the CDR3 is 14 residues. The V gene end was trimmed by 8 bases and the J gene end by 2 bases; junction bases not matched to a gene: 6.

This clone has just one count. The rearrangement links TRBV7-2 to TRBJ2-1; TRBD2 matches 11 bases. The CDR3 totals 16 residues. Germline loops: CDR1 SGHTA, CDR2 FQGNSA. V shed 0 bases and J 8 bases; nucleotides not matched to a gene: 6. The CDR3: CASSLARLAGGYEQFF. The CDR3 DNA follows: TGTGCCAGCAGCTTAGCGCGCCTAGCGGGGGGCTATGAGCAGTTCTTC.

In DNA, the CDR3 is TGTGCCAGTAGTATAGTAGGGGGAAGGGGCACTGAAGCTTTCTTT. Translation gives CASSIVGGRGTEAFF. The chain combines TRBV19 with TRBJ1-1; D might be TRBD1 (6 bases). The CDR3 sequence is 15 residues long. Trimming stripped 1 base from V and 4 bases from J, with 13 bases between. The germline V gene has CDR1 LNHDA and CDR2 SQIVND (reference sequence).

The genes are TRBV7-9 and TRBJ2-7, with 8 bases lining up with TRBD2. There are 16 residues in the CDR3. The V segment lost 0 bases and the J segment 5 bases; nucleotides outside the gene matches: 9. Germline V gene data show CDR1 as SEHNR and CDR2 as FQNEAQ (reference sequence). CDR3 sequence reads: CASSLAQRLASHEQYF. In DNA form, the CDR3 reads TGTGCCAGCAGCTTAGCGCAAAGACTAGCGTCCCACGAGCAGTACTTC. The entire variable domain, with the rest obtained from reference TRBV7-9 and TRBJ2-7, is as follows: DTGVSQNPRHKITKRGQNVTFRCDPISEHNRLYWYRQTLGQGPEFLTYFQNEAQLEKSRLLSDRFSAERPKGSFSTLEIQRTEQGDSAMYLCASSLAQRLASHEQYFGPGTRLTVT.

The CDR3 bases are TGCGCCAGCAGTGAATCACTAGCGGGGGGCCATGAGCAGTTCTTC. Its translation: CASSESLAGGHEQFF. The rearrangement joins TRBV10-1 to TRBJ2-1; TRBD2 agrees at 12 bases. The V segment lost 3 bases and the J segment 8 bases; nucleotides outside the gene matches: 5. The length of the CDR3 is 15 residues. Germline CDR1 and CDR2: WNHNN and SYGVQD (reference sequence).

CDR3 DNA sequence: TGTGCCAGCAGCTCCGGACAGGGATTGGGGACTGAAGCTTTCTTT. This sequence encodes CASSSGQGLGTEAFF. This rearrangement joins TRBV7-9 to TRBJ1-1; 8 bases line up with TRBD1. Germline-derived CDR1 and CDR2 are SEHNR and FQNEAQ (reference sequence). V trimming: 4 bases; J trimming: 5 bases; junction bases outside the gene matches: 9. CDR3 length: 15 residues.

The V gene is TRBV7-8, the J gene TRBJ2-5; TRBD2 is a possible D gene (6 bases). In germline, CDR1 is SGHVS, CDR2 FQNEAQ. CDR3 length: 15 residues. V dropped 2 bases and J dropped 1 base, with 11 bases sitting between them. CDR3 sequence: CASSLSNGGQETQYF. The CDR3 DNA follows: TGTGCCAGCAGCTTATCGAACGGGGGCCAAGAGACCCAGTACTTC.

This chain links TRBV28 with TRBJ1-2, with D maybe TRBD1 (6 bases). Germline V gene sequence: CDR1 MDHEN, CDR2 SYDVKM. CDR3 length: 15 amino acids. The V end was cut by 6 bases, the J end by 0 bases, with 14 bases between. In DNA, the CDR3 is TGTGCCAGCAGCAGACAACAGGGTCCTAACTATGGCTACACCTTC. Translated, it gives CASSRQQGPNYGYTF.

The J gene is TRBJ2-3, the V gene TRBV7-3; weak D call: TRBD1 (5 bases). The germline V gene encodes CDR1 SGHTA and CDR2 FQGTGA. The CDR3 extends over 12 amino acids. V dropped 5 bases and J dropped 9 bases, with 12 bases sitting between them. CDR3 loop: CASSQGQGTQYF. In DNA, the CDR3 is TGTGCCAGCAGCCAAGGGCAGGGCACGCAGTATTTT.

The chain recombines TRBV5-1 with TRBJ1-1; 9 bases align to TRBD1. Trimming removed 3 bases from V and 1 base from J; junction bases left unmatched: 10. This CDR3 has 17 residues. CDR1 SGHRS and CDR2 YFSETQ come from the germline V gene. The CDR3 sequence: CASSSDRGIAWNTEAFF. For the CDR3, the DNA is TGCGCCAGCAGCTCGGACAGGGGAATCGCGTGGAACACTGAAGCTTTCTTT.

CDR3 bases: TGTGCCAGTAGTACAGGGGGCGCAGGTGGCTACACCTTC. Protein sequence: CASSTGGAGGYTF. This chain joins TRBV19 and TRBJ1-2, with 8 bases matching TRBD1. Germline V lookup: CDR1 LNHDA, CDR2 SQIVND (reference sequence). The CDR3 is 13 amino acids. The V gene end was trimmed by 4 bases and the J gene end by 7 bases; junction bases not matched to a gene: 5.

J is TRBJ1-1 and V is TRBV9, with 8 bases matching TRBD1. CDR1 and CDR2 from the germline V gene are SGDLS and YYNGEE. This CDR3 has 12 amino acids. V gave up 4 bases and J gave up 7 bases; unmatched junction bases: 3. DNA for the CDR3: TGTGCCAGCAGCATTGGACAGGGTGAAGCTTTCTTT. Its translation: CASSIGQGEAFF.